This record looks at one TCR beta chain sequence and its context. HTBI primers from iRepertoire and Arm-PCR of CDR3 regions yielded the TCR beta libraries. Using its own MiXCR run on the multiplex PCR reads, TCRdb lists one record per CDR3 protein. The sample holds approximately 500,000 distinct CDR3 sequences, under 25% seen once. The data originate from a study of regulatory T cells in long-lasting Graves disease. Study overall: Persistent cases were those of Graves' disease that involved over 5 years of antithyroid drugs with positive TSH receptor antibodies.

Described time point: persistent/refractory GD, antithyroid drugs over 5 years with positive TRAb. Extracted PBMC RNA gave rise to the TCR library. By American Thyroid Association guidelines, Graves' disease was diagnosed in the cohort. The source material was peripheral blood mononuclear cells (PBMCs), sampled when the disease was refractory, from a patient treated with antithyroid drugs. The receptor's source is a female donor with Graves disease.

In DNA, the CDR3 is TGCAGTGCTCGGCCACAGACAGGACGGGTGAACACTGAAGCTTTCTTT. It translates to CSARPQTGRVNTEAFF. The chain employs TRBV20-1 and TRBJ1-1, with D possibly being TRBD1 (6 bases). The CDR3 spans 16 residues. V lost 5 bases and J lost 0, with 19 bases in between. The germline V gene has CDR1 DFQATT and CDR2 SNEGSKA (reference sequence).